A single T cell receptor (beta chain) is shown here with its context. The target antigen is unknown. This sample stems from a study of monozygotic twins with cystic fibrosis. Assay used: immunoSEQ multiplex PCR; TCRdb lists only in-frame clones, some missing. The sample lists under 40,000 clones; around 96% were seen once. Overall study results and limits: No link emerged between shared CDR3 counts and age, concordance or severity. In 13 of 16 pairs, V gene usage was closest to the co-twin's.

The CDR3 has 16 residues. With 5 bases clipped from V and 0 bases from J, the junction kept 6 bases outside the gene matches. The germline V gene has CDR1 PRHDT and CDR2 FYEKMQ (reference sequence). The specimen was blood. V and J are TRBV13 and TRBJ2-3; 9 nucleotides agree with TRBD2. The receptor was isolated from a girl aged 2 to 10 with cystic fibrosis. The CDR3: CASSPGLAPSTDTQYF. In DNA form, the CDR3 reads TGTGCCAGCAGCCCTGGACTAGCGCCTAGCACAGATACGCAGTATTTT.